This T cell receptor beta chain came from a study of blood T cell repertoires in COVID-19. Overall study: Italy, Spain and the United States were the sources of the convalescent and acute COVID-19 samples. T cells, B-cell-depleted T cells, or PBMCs provided the cDNA or gDNA that served as material.

The authors' processing: From reference gene primer amplification, estimates of nucleated cell counts were derived. Using immunoSEQ multiplex PCR, the repertoire was profiled, and TCRdb retains in-frame clones only, with some absent. V and J calls and clone size follow that table, whereas D and trimming were derived from the DNA. Seen here are about 190,000 clones, over 75% observed once, and the top ten hold under 15%. This clone appeared a few times. Trimming removed 3 bases from V and 0 bases from J; junction bases left unmatched: 14. This CDR3 spans 18 amino acids. Germline assignment: CDR1 SGHDT and CDR2 YYEEEE.

Material: peripheral blood. This sequence originates from a woman in her forties or fifties with acute or convalescent COVID-19. The chain combines TRBV5-6 with TRBJ1-1; 7 positions match TRBD1. The CDR3: CASSSQGQDGEVNTEAFF. CDR3 nucleotides: TGTGCCAGCAGCTCCCAAGGACAGGACGGGGAGGTGAACACTGAAGCTTTCTTT.